This T cell receptor beta chain was retrieved from a study of Ad26.COV2.S vaccination and SARS-CoV-2 variants. Overall study: Participant was drawn from the COV1001 Ad26.COV2.S trial arm. Ad26.COV2.S given intramuscularly, once or twice 56 days apart.

The method was immunoSEQ multiplex PCR; TCRdb's version includes in-frame clones alone and lacks a portion of them. The repertoire includes 400,000 to 450,000 clones, 92% of them detected once, and around 1.7% sits in the top ten. Treatment reported: roughly 20 received Ad26.COV2.S at low or high dose, single or two shots; roughly five received placebo; per-sample allocation not given. Sampling was done on day 63 after the first vaccine or placebo injection. The CDR3 length is 11 residues. After removal of 6 bases from V and 4 bases from J, the junction contained 0 bases not matched to a gene. The origin of this receptor is a person aged 18-60 years who received the Ad26.COV2.S COVID-19 vaccine or a placebo. The specimen comprised peripheral blood, sampled in a trial of Ad26.COV2.S vaccine versus placebo. The chain carries TRBV12-3 or TRBV12-4 and TRBJ2-7, with TRBD1 identical over 7 bases. CDR3 sequence reads: CASRTGYEQYF. In DNA form, the CDR3 reads TGTGCCAGCAGGACAGGGTACGAGCAGTACTTC.